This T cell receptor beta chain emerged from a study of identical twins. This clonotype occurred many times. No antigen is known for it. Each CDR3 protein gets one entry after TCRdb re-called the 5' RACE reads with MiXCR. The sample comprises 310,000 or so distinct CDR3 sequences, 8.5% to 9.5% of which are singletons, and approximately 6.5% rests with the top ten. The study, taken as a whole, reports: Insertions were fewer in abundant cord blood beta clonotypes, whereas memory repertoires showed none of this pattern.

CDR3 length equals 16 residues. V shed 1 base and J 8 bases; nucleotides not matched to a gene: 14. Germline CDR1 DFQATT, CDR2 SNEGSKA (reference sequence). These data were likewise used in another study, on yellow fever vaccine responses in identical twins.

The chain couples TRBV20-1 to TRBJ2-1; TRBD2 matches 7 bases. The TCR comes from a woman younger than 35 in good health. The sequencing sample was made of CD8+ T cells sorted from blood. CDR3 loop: CSARGRRTRAFDEQFF. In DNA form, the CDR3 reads TGCAGTGCTAGAGGCCGTAGGACTAGGGCGTTCGATGAGCAGTTCTTC.